The 22 T cell receptor beta chains reported below all come from one sample, sequenced in a study of T cells in Graves' hyperthyroidism and ophthalmopathy (dated by TCRdb to between 2018 and 2021). Receptor libraries were prepared by multiplex PCR. The instrument given in TCRdb is Illumina HiSeq 2000. Amplification of TCR beta CDR3 regions was carried out from RNA transcripts. The first round of RT-PCR for the TCR CDR3 was performed with the HTBI primer set and the Qiagen OneStep RT-PCR kit. TCRdb itself trimmed the public reads at Q25 with fastp, ran MiXCR and retained productive beta chains. Each entry is one CDR3 protein sequence, shown with its most common DNA and genes. The sample profile shows 450,000 to 650,000 distinct CDR3 sequences; more than 13% of them were found once. The ten top clones hold less than 9% of the sample. The sample was blood. The source of these receptors is a young woman with Graves' ophthalmopathy.

This clonotype was seen a few times. This chain connects TRBV14 to TRBJ2-7, with D possibly matching TRBD1 (5 bases). Germline values: CDR1 SGHDN, CDR2 FVKESK. Between the trimmed V and J ends, which lost 3 bases and 4 bases, there was a span of 10 bases. The CDR3 extends over 13 amino acids. The CDR3 sequence is CASSHSQGYEQYF. CDR3 DNA: TGTGCCAGCAGCCACTCTCAGGGTTACGAGCAGTACTTC.

This clonotype was seen at least ten times. The chain employs TRBV28 and TRBJ1-4; 7 bases are shared with TRBD1. This CDR3 region has 15 residues. Germline CDR1 reads MDHEN; CDR2 reads SYDVKM. The V and J ends lost 6 bases and 8 bases, in that order; junction bases with no gene match: 12. CDR3 in DNA: TGTGCCAGCAGCCAGGGGGGGGGAGGAGAAGAAAAACTGTTTTTT. Translating gives CASSQGGGGEEKLFF.

This clonotype was seen many times. CDR3 in DNA: TGTGCCAGCAGTTTAGGGCTCAGGTCCACAGATACGCAGTATTTT. Amino acids: CASSLGLRSTDTQYF. The chain links TRBV12-3 or TRBV12-4 to TRBJ2-3; D is ambiguous. The V end lost 1 base, the J end lost 2 bases, and 10 bases lay between the germline ends. This CDR3 comprises 15 residues.

This clonotype was detected many times. This rearrangement joins TRBV28 to TRBJ2-7; 7 positions match TRBD2. The length of the CDR3 is 13 residues. Germline CDR1 is MDHEN and CDR2 is SYDVKM. Losses at the gene ends were 11 bases for V and 1 base for J; bases not matched to a gene: 8. This CDR3 is CALGGVLSYEQYF. In nucleotides, the CDR3 is TGTGCCTTGGGAGGGGTCCTATCCTACGAGCAGTACTTC.

The chain uses TRBV9 and TRBJ2-7; D remains ambiguous. Germline V gene sequence: CDR1 SGDLS, CDR2 YYNGEE. The CDR3 runs to 14 residues. Trimming shortened V by 4 bases and J by 3 bases, and 14 bases separated the two germline ends. This CDR3 is CASSPTASNYEQYF. As DNA, the CDR3 is TGTGCCAGCAGCCCAACGGCCTCCAACTACGAGCAGTACTTC.

This clonotype has at least ten counts. The chain joins TRBV27 to TRBJ2-1; D gene uncertain. Per the germline V gene, CDR1 is MNHEY and CDR2 is SMNVEV (reference sequence). The CDR3 runs 15 residues. The V end was cut by 4 bases, the J end by 0 bases, with 10 bases between. The CDR3 sequence: CASSWTTSSYNEQFF. The CDR3 coding sequence is TGTGCCAGCAGTTGGACCACGAGCTCCTACAATGAGCAGTTCTTC.

In the case of this clonotype: It may be a read error: a sequence one base away is much more abundant. The chain uses TRBV24-1 and TRBJ1-2; D may be TRBD1 (6 bases). Germline CDR1 reads KGHDR; CDR2 reads SFDVKD. CDR3 length: 14 amino acids. This CDR3 reads CATSDHGQNYGYIF. The CDR3 bases are TGTGCCACCAGTGACCATGGACAGAACTATGGCTACATCTTC.

This clonotype was seen at least ten times. The V and J genes are TRBV27 and TRBJ1-2; D call uncertain. Trimming shortened V by 6 bases and J by 5 bases, and 13 bases separated the two germline ends. Looked up from germline, CDR1 is MNHEY and CDR2 is SMNVEV (reference sequence). The CDR3 contains 13 residues. CDR3 loop: CASRTTLSYGYTF. CDR3 nucleotides: TGTGCCAGCAGAACTACACTGTCTTATGGCTACACCTTC.

This chain uses TRBV11-2 with TRBJ1-2; weak D call: TRBD1 (6 bases). The CDR3 runs 17 residues. Between the trimmed V and J ends, which lost 1 base and 0 bases, there was a span of 15 bases. The germline V gene encodes CDR1 SGHAT and CDR2 FQNNGV. The CDR3, as DNA: TGTGCCAGCAGCTTAGTCGCCCGTGGGACACCTAACTATGGCTACACCTTC. Translation: CASSLVARGTPNYGYTF.

V and J are TRBV28 and TRBJ2-3; no firm D call. This CDR3 spans 13 amino acids. Germline assignment: CDR1 MDHEN and CDR2 SYDVKM. Between the trimmed V and J ends, which lost 6 bases and 4 bases, there was a span of 11 bases. CDR3 nucleotide sequence: TGTGCCAGCAGCCACGGGTGGGCAGATACGCAGTATTTT. This gives the protein CASSHGWADTQYF.

This clonotype was seen repeatedly, ten times or more. The chain recombines TRBV12-3 or TRBV12-4 with TRBJ2-3, with TRBD2 matching 14 bases. With 3 bases clipped from V and 5 bases from J, the junction kept 4 bases outside the gene matches. This CDR3 is built from 16 residues. This CDR3 reads CASSLGLAGAGDTQYF. The CDR3 nucleotides are TGTGCCAGCAGTTTGGGACTAGCGGGAGCCGGAGATACGCAGTATTTT.

Many counts were recorded for this clonotype. The chain couples TRBV11-2 to TRBJ2-5; no firm D call. Between the trimmed V and J ends, which lost 0 bases and 2 bases, there was a span of 7 bases. The CDR3 has 14 residues. Germline V lookup: CDR1 SGHAT, CDR2 FQNNGV. CDR3 amino acids: CASSLDWGQETQYF. CDR3 coding DNA: TGTGCCAGCAGCTTAGATTGGGGACAAGAGACCCAGTACTTC.

This clonotype was seen at least ten times. V and J are TRBV7-8 and TRBJ1-5; D remains ambiguous. The CDR3 extends over 15 amino acids. Germline V lookup: CDR1 SGHVS, CDR2 FQNEAQ. Deletions cut 1 base from V and 2 bases from J, with 9 bases between. The CDR3 sequence: CASSLGSLGNQPQHF. In nucleotides, the CDR3 is TGTGCCAGCAGCTTAGGTTCGCTTGGCAATCAGCCCCAGCATTTT.

Notes on this clonotype: A much larger clone lies a single base off, so this may be a read error. The chain has TRBV28 and TRBJ2-7; the D gene is possibly TRBD1 (5 bases). Germline CDR1 and CDR2: MDHEN and SYDVKM. The ends were cut back, 3 bases at V and 6 bases at J, with 18 bases in the middle. The length of the CDR3 is 15 residues. This CDR3 is CASSFWIAGCVEQYF. CDR3 DNA sequence: TGTGCCAGCAGTTTCTGGATCGCAGGGTGCGTCGAGCAGTACTTC. The full variable domain, completed using reference TRBV28 and TRBJ2-7, is DVKVTQSSRYLVKRTGEKVFLECVQDMDHENMFWYRQDPGLGLRLIYFSYDVKMKEKGDIPEGYSVSREKKERFSLILESASTNQTSMYLCASSFWIAGCVEQYFGPGTRLTVT.

The sample holds many counts of this clonotype. V gene TRBV6-6 combines with J gene TRBJ2-7, with D perhaps TRBD1 (6 bases). The CDR3 is 15 amino acids. The V end lost 0 bases, the J end lost 1 base, and 10 bases lay between the germline ends. The germline V gene has CDR1 MNHNY and CDR2 SVGAGI (reference sequence). CDR3 sequence: CASSYSPTGSYEQYF. The CDR3 coding sequence is TGTGCCAGCAGTTACTCTCCGACAGGATCCTACGAGCAGTACTTC.

This clonotype was counted ten times or more. The genes are TRBV6-2 or TRBV6-3 and TRBJ2-3, with a possible D match to TRBD2 (6 bases). CDR3 length: 12 residues. From germline, CDR1 is MNHEY and CDR2 SVGEGT. The V end was cut by 4 bases, the J end by 8 bases, with 10 bases between. The CDR3 loop reads CASSLWGGTQYF. Here the CDR3 DNA reads TGTGCCAGCAGTTTGTGGGGAGGTACGCAGTATTTT.

In this sample, this clonotype turned up many times. The chain couples TRBV6-2 or TRBV6-3 to TRBJ2-5, with 16 bases identical to TRBD2. Germline lookup yields CDR1 MNHEY and CDR2 SVGEGT. There are 18 residues in the CDR3. The V gene end was trimmed by 6 bases and the J gene end by 2 bases; junction bases not matched to a gene: 9. In nucleotides, the CDR3 is TGTGCCAGCAGCAAACTGGGACTAGCGGGGGGGGTTCAAGAGACCCAGTACTTC. Its protein product is CASSKLGLAGGVQETQYF.

The sample holds a few counts of this clonotype. This chain joins TRBV6-2 or TRBV6-3 and TRBJ2-2, with D possibly matching TRBD1 (6 bases). The CDR3 consists of 14 residues. V lost 4 bases and J 6 bases, leaving 12 bases between the germline ends. The germline CDR1 and CDR2 sequences are MNHEY and SVGEGT. The CDR3 here is CASSFTQGPGELFF. CDR3 DNA sequence: TGTGCCAGCAGTTTTACACAGGGTCCCGGGGAGCTGTTTTTT.

Remarks on this clonotype: A much bigger clone sits one base away, suggesting this may be a read error. The chain employs TRBV27 and TRBJ1-4; 7 nucleotides align to TRBD1. The length of the CDR3 is 14 residues. CDR1 is MNHEY, CDR2 SMNVEV, per germline (reference sequence). CDR3 sequence (DNA): TGTGCCAGCGGTTTACGGACAGGCCAGCAAAAACTGTTTTTT. Protein sequence: CASGLRTGQQKLFF.

This clonotype was picked up many times. This rearrangement joins TRBV7-9 to TRBJ1-1; D unclear. Per the germline V gene, CDR1 is SEHNR and CDR2 is FQNEAQ (reference sequence). V gave up 3 bases and J gave up 3 bases, with 11 bases separating them. The CDR3 has 14 residues. CDR3: CASSLSGFDTEAFF. The DNA for the CDR3 is TGTGCCAGCAGCTTGTCCGGTTTTGACACTGAAGCTTTCTTT.

This clonotype was seen ten or more times. J is TRBJ2-2 and V is TRBV7-9; D remains unclear. CDR3 length: 15 residues. V lost 3 bases to trimming and J lost 3 bases, with 11 bases between them. CDR1 and CDR2 from the germline V gene are SEHNR and FQNEAQ (reference sequence). The CDR3 bases are TGTGCCAGCAGCTTCGTGTCCCCCCACACCGGGGAGCTGTTTTTT. It is translated as CASSFVSPHTGELFF.

At least ten counts were recorded for this clonotype. The chain carries TRBV20-1 and TRBJ2-1; TRBD2 agrees at 8 bases. J gave up 4 bases and V 0 bases, and 11 bases lay outside the gene matches. Germline loops: CDR1 DFQATT, CDR2 SNEGSKA (reference sequence). This CDR3 is built from 17 residues. The CDR3: CSARDVVAGGGYNEQFF. CDR3 nucleotide sequence: TGCAGTGCTAGAGATGTCGTAGCAGGCGGGGGGTACAATGAGCAGTTCTTC.